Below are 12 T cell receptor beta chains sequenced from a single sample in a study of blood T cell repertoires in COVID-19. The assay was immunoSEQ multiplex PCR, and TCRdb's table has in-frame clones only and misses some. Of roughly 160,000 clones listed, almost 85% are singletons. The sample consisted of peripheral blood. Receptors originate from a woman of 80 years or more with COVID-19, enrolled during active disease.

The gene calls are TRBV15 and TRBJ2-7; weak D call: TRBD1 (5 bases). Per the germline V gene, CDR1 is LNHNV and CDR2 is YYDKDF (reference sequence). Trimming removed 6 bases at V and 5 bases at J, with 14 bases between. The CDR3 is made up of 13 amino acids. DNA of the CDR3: TGTGCCACCAGGACAGATCTCGATCACGAGCAGTACTTC. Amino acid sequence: CATRTDLDHEQYF.

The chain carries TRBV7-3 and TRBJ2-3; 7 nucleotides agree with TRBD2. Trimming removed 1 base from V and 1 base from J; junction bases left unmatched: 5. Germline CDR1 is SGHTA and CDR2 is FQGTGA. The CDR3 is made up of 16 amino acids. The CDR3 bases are TGTGCCAGCAGCTTAAAACGGGCGGGGGGCACAGATACGCAGTATTTT. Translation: CASSLKRAGGTDTQYF.

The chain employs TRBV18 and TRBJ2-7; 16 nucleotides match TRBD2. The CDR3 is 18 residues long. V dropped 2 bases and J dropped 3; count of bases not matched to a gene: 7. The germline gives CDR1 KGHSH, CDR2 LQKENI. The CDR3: CASSPKTGTSGRVYEQYF. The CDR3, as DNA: TGTGCCAGCTCACCAAAGACCGGGACTAGCGGGAGGGTCTACGAGCAGTACTTC.

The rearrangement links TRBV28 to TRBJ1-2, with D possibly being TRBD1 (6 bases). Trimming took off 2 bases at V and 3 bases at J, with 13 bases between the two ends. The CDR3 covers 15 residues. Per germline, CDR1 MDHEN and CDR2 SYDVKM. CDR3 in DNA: TGTGCCAGCAGTTTAAGGGGGGGGCAGTACTATGGCTACACCTTC. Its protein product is CASSLRGGQYYGYTF.

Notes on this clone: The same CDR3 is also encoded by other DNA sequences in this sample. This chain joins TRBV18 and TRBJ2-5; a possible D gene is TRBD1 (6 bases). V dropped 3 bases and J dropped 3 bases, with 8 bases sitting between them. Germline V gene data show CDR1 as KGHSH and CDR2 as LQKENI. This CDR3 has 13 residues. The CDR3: CASSPDSKETQYF. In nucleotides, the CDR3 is TGTGCCAGCTCACCGGACAGCAAAGAGACCCAGTACTTC. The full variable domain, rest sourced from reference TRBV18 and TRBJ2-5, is NAGVMQNPRHLVRRRGQEARLRCSPMKGHSHVYWYRQLPEEGLKFMVYLQKENIIDESGMPKERFSAEFPKEGPSILRIQQVVRGDSAAYFCASSPDSKETQYFGPGTRLLVL.

The CDR3 DNA reads as TGCGCCAGCAGTTACAGCTACAATGAGCAGTTCTTC. It specifies CASSYSYNEQFF. The gene calls are TRBV5-1 and TRBJ2-1; D unresolved. The V end lost 5 bases, the J end lost 3 bases, and 6 bases lay between the germline ends. The CDR3 is 12 residues long. Germline V lookup: CDR1 SGHRS, CDR2 YFSETQ.

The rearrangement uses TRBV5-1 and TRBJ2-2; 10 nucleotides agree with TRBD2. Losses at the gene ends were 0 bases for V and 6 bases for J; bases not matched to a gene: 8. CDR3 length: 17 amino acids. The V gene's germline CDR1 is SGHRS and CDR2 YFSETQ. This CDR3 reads CASSLGASGSWAGELFF. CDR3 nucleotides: TGCGCCAGCAGCTTGGGGGCTAGCGGGAGCTGGGCCGGGGAGCTGTTTTTT.

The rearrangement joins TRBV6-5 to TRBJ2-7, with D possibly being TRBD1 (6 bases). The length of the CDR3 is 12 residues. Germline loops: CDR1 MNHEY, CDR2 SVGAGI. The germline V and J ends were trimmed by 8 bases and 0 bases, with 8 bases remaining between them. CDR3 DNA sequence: TGTGCCAGCCAACAGGGCTCCTACGAGCAGTACTTC. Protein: CASQQGSYEQYF.

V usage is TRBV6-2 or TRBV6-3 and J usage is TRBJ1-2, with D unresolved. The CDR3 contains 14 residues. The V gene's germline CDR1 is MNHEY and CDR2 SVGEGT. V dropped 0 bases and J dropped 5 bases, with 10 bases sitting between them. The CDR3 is CASSYSRGLYGYTF. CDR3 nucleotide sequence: TGTGCCAGCAGTTACTCCCGAGGGCTATATGGCTACACCTTC.

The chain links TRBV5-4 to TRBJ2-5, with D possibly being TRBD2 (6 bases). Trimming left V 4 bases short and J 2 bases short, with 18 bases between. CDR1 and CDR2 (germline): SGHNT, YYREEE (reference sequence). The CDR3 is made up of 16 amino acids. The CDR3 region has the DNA TGTGCCAGCAGCCCCCTACCGGTGGGGGGACAAGAGACCCAGTACTTC. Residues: CASSPLPVGGQETQYF.

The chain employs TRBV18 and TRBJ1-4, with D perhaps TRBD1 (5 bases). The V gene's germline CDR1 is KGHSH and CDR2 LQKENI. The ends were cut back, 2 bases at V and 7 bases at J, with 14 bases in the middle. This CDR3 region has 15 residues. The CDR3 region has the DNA TGTGCCAGCTCACCATGGGCAGGGTCGGGTGAAAAACTGTTTTTT. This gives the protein CASSPWAGSGEKLFF.

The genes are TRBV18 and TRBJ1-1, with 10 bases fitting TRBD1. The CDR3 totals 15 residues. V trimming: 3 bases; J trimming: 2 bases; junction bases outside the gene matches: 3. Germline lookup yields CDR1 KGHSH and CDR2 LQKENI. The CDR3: CASSPQTGGNTEAFF. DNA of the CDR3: TGTGCCAGCTCACCTCAGACAGGGGGCAACACTGAAGCTTTCTTT.